These 6 T cell receptor beta chains were all obtained from the same sample, sequenced in a study of CD4 T cells in relation to SARS-CoV-2 and coronaviruses listed by TCRdb under 2021. To prepare the library, the immunoSEQ multiplex PCR assay was applied. Imported from immuneACCESS, the table was reduced by TCRdb to in-frame sequences with V and J called. These copies leave out some clones; in studies compared against another copy, an unresolved V gene accounts for under half, and the cause of the remainder is not known. This sample holds 20,000 to 30,000 clones; over 60% were observed only once. Roughly 21% of the sample lies in the top ten. CD4+ T cells from unexposed donors were collected before the COVID-19 pandemic (2011-2018). Following 10 days of culture, the EasySep CD4+ T cell isolation kit was used to isolate CD4+ T cells. These TCRs are of unknown antigen specificity. The sequenced sample was CD4+ T cells from PBMCs, cultured in vitro. Source of these receptors: a human donor in good health.

This chain joins TRBV5-4 and TRBJ1-2, with TRBD1 matching over 9 bases. The CDR3 runs to 17 residues. Germline CDR1 SGHNT, CDR2 YYREEE (reference sequence). V shed 4 bases, J shed 3 bases, and the junction held 13 bases outside the gene matches. The CDR3: CASSHPGGQGIYYGYTF. The CDR3 DNA is TGTGCCAGCAGCCACCCGGGGGGACAGGGTATCTACTATGGCTACACCTTC.

The V call is TRBV3-1 (or the pseudogene TRBV3-2), the J call TRBJ2-3; D gene uncertain. CDR1 and CDR2 from the germline V gene are LGHDT and YNNKEL (reference sequence). The CDR3 loop spans 11 amino acids. DNA of the CDR3: TGTGCGAGTAGAAACACAGATACGCAGTATTTT. As protein: CASRNTDTQYF.

V usage is TRBV5-1 and J usage is TRBJ2-3; 8 positions agree with TRBD2. The CDR3 spans 16 residues. Trimming cost V 1 base and J 2 bases; bases outside gene matches: 6. CDR1 and CDR2 from the germline V gene are SGHRS and YFSETQ. This CDR3 reads CASSLSFGGVTDTQYF. In DNA, the CDR3 is TGCGCCAGCAGCTTGTCCTTCGGGGGGGTCACAGATACGCAGTATTTT.

This chain links TRBV30 with TRBJ2-2; the D is unclear. Germline V gene data show CDR1 as GTSNPN and CDR2 as SVGIG (reference sequence). V was trimmed by 1 base and J by 3 bases, leaving 6 bases between them. The CDR3 consists of 13 residues. CDR3 nucleotides: TGTGCCTGGAGTGCTGGGTACACCGGGGAGCTGTTTTTT. It translates to CAWSAGYTGELFF.

V usage is TRBV3-1 (or the pseudogene TRBV3-2) and J usage is TRBJ1-2; unclear D gene. The CDR3 covers 15 residues. Germline V gene sequence: CDR1 LGHDT, CDR2 YNNKEL (reference sequence). V shed 0 bases and J shed 7 bases, with 15 bases lying between them. The CDR3 region is CASSQDQASLSGYTF. The CDR3 bases are TGTGCCAGCAGCCAAGATCAGGCCAGCCTTTCTGGCTACACCTTC.

This rearrangement joins TRBV11-3 to TRBJ2-1, with 12 bases lining up with TRBD2. The ends lost 5 bases at V and 4 bases at J; junction bases unmatched: 3. The CDR3 extends over 15 amino acids. The germline CDR1 and CDR2 sequences are SGHNT and YENEEA. The CDR3 region has the DNA TGTGCCAGCAGCCCGGGACTAGCGGGTTACAATGAGCAGTTCTTC. It codes for CASSPGLAGYNEQFF.